The entry that follows covers one T cell receptor (beta chain) sequence. At one of its ends the junction is not consistent with the germline gene, which may arise from a read error. Amplified TCR beta CDR3 regions derived from RNA transcripts. The HTBI primer set was used in a first-round RT-PCR of the TCR CDR3. TCRdb itself ran the multiplex PCR reads through MiXCR, one entry per CDR3 protein. The table shows roughly 500,000 distinct CDR3 sequences, with 40% to 55% occurring only once. This record comes from a study of T cells in Graves' hyperthyroidism and ophthalmopathy. CDR3 length: 13 amino acids. Germline CDR1 MNHEY, CDR2 SMNVEV (reference sequence).

This clonotype originated in an adult woman with Graves' disease, either hyperthyroidism or ophthalmopathy (not recorded which). The specimen was peripheral blood or thyroid tissue (not recorded which). The V call is TRBV27, the J call TRBJ2-2, with D perhaps TRBD2 (5 bases). The CDR3 reads CASSLPFTGELLF. The CDR3 nucleotides are TGTGCCAGCAGTTTACCTTTCACCGGGGAGCTGCTTTTT.